This TCR beta chain was retrieved from a study of blood T cell repertoires in COVID-19. Assay: immunoSEQ multiplex PCR; the TCRdb copy retains only in-frame clones and omits some. The sample consists of over 300,000 clones, roughly 87% of them appearing once. In germline, CDR1 is MGHRA, CDR2 YSYEKL. There are 13 residues in the CDR3. Trimming took 0 bases from V and 6 from J, leaving 7 bases between them. V usage is TRBV4-1 and J usage is TRBJ2-3; D ambiguous. The clonotype was recovered from a woman aged 25 to 45 who had recovered from COVID-19. The specimen sequenced was PBMCs or T cells enriched from blood (not recorded which). Here the CDR3 reads CASSQEVGDTQYF. The CDR3 DNA is TGCGCCAGCAGCCAAGAAGTCGGGGATACGCAGTATTTT.